This entry lists 26 T cell receptor beta chains sequenced from one sample in a study of post-analysis software for immune sequencing data. General study results and limits: Five TRBV segments, including TRBV5-6, TRBV5-1 and TRBV20-1, were more frequent in patients than controls.

What these receptors recognize is not known. Carried by the TCR beta cDNA libraries were unique molecular identifiers. TCRdb reprocessed the PCR reads with MiXCR, giving one entry per CDR3 protein. There are hundreds of thousands of distinct CDR3 sequences in the sample; 25% to 30% occur only once, and 0.5% to 0.6% lies in the top ten. The sample taken for sequencing was blood. The source is a girl between 10 and 17 years old with multiple sclerosis.

At least ten counts were recorded for this clonotype. The rearrangement joins TRBV4-3 to TRBJ2-5, with D unclear. CDR3 size: 14 residues. Germline CDR1 and CDR2: LGHNA and YSLEER. V lost 0 bases and J 4 bases, leaving 9 bases between the germline ends. For the CDR3, the DNA is TGCGCCAGCAGCCAAGATTGGGCTACAGAGACCCAGTACTTC. It is translated as CASSQDWATETQYF.

The rearrangement links TRBV4-3 to TRBJ2-1; maybe TRBD2 (6 bases). Germline-derived CDR1 and CDR2 are LGHNA and YSLEER. V lost 1 base and J 4 bases, leaving 20 bases between the germline ends. This CDR3 has 18 residues. CDR3 bases: TGCGCCAGCAGCCAAGGGAATTTTCTCGGGAGTGAGTACAATGAGCAGTTCTTC. Protein product: CASSQGNFLGSEYNEQFF.

This chain connects TRBV3-1 to TRBJ2-3; D remains unclear. This CDR3 spans 15 amino acids. Germline V gene sequence: CDR1 LGHDT, CDR2 YNNKEL (reference sequence). Trimming stripped 0 bases from V and 1 base from J, with 8 bases between. Here the CDR3 reads CASSQDPRGTDTQYF. CDR3 sequence (DNA): TGTGCCAGCAGCCAAGATCCTCGGGGCACAGATACGCAGTATTTT.

This clonotype was seen more than once but under ten times. The chain joins TRBV27 to TRBJ1-2; TRBD1 agrees at 7 bases. V lost 3 bases to trimming and J lost 3 bases; unmatched junction nucleotides: 1. Germline V gene lookup returns CDR1 MNHEY and CDR2 SMNVEV (reference sequence). The CDR3 covers 13 residues. The CDR3 sequence is CASSFGTDYGYTF. In DNA, the CDR3 is TGTGCCAGCAGTTTCGGGACAGACTATGGCTACACCTTC.

This clonotype was picked up a small number of times. This chain joins TRBV3-1 and TRBJ2-5, with D tentatively TRBD2 (5 bases). CDR3 length: 14 residues. CDR1 and CDR2 (germline): LGHDT, YNNKEL (reference sequence). V was pared by 2 bases and J by 0 bases, with 7 bases between. This chain's CDR3 is CASSQLAYQETQYF. In DNA form, the CDR3 reads TGTGCCAGCAGCCAATTAGCGTACCAAGAGACCCAGTACTTC.

The CDR3 spells CARRASGGGTQYF. CDR3 coding DNA: TGTGCCCGACGGGCTAGCGGAGGGGGGACCCAGTACTTC. The rearrangement links TRBV6-2 or TRBV6-3 to TRBJ2-5, with D possibly TRBD2 on 7 matching bases. The CDR3 is made up of 13 amino acids. Germline CDR1 is MNHEY and CDR2 is SVGEGT. V lost 11 bases to trimming and J lost 7 bases, with 20 bases between them.

V gene TRBV29-1 combines with J gene TRBJ2-2; D is perhaps TRBD2 (6 bases). The CDR3 is 14 residues long. CDR1 is SQVTM, CDR2 ANQGSEA, per germline. The V end was cut by 4 bases, the J end by 0 bases, with 9 bases between. The CDR3 DNA reads as TGCAGCGTTGCGCGGGGCGCGAACACCGGGGAGCTGTTTTTT. Its protein is CSVARGANTGELFF.

The genes are TRBV6-6 and TRBJ1-2; D is unresolved. CDR3 length: 11 amino acids. Trimming took off 4 bases at V and 7 bases at J, with 7 bases between the two ends. Germline loops: CDR1 MNHNY, CDR2 SVGAGI (reference sequence). CDR3 in DNA: TGTGCCAGCAGTTCCGTACTTGGCTACACCTTC. As protein: CASSSVLGYTF.

This clonotype occurred a few times. The CDR3 DNA sequence: TGTGCCACCAGTGACCGGACAGGGGGGAACACTGAAGCTTTCTTT. This translates into CATSDRTGGNTEAFF. The chain is built from TRBV24-1 and TRBJ1-1; 10 positions agree with TRBD1. The CDR3 is made up of 15 amino acids. CDR1 KGHDR and CDR2 SFDVKD come from the germline V gene. The trim removed 4 bases at V and 1 base at J, leaving 2 bases unmatched.

This clonotype was seen only a few times. The chain employs TRBV7-9 and TRBJ2-5; D call uncertain. This CDR3 comprises 14 residues. Germline V gives CDR1 SEHNR, CDR2 FQNEAQ (reference sequence). V lost 5 bases and J lost 13, with 23 bases in between. The CDR3 region has the DNA TGTGCCAGCAGCGTAGAGGCGGTGGTGGCAGCAAGGTACTTC. Residues: CASSVEAVVAARYF. The variable domain in full, with the rest retrieved from reference TRBV7-9 and TRBJ2-5, is DTGVSQNPRHKITKRGQNVTFRCDPISEHNRLYWYRQTLGQGPEFLTYFQNEAQLEKSRLLSDRFSAERPKGSFSTLEIQRTEQGDSAMYLCASSVEAVVAARYFGPGTRLLVL.

Concerning this clonotype: Just one base apart from a much larger clone, this may be a read error. V gene TRBV29-1 combines with J gene TRBJ2-7; TRBD1 agrees at 8 bases. CDR3 length equals 12 residues. Germline V gives CDR1 SQVTM, CDR2 ANQGSEA. The DNA of the CDR3 is TGCGGCGTTGGACAGGGAGCCTACGAGCAGTACTTC. Its translation: CGVGQGAYEQYF.

The genes are TRBV27 and TRBJ2-1; TRBD1 is a possible D gene (5 bases). Gene TRBJ2-7 matches the end of the DNA better, so the J call may be wrong. The CDR3 is 16 residues long. Germline V gives CDR1 MNHEY, CDR2 SMNVEV (reference sequence). The CDR3 DNA sequence: TGTGCCAGCAGTCCGACAGCCAGGGTCACCGACAATGAGCAGTACTTC. Amino acids: CASSPTARVTDNEQYF.

This sequence joins TRBV4-3 and TRBJ2-2, with 7 bases aligning to TRBD2. Germline V gene lookup returns CDR1 LGHNA and CDR2 YSLEER. The CDR3 is 16 residues long. The V segment lost 1 base and the J segment 9 bases; nucleotides outside the gene matches: 11. The DNA of the CDR3 is TGCGCCAGCAGCCAAGGTATCCAAGCGGGGTACCGGGAGCTGTTTTTT. It codes for CASSQGIQAGYRELFF.

This chain uses TRBV6-1 with TRBJ1-2; weak D call: TRBD1 (6 bases). Trimming left V 6 bases short and J 1 base short, with 18 bases between. The CDR3 is 16 amino acids. CDR1 and CDR2 (germline): MNHNS, SASEGT. This CDR3 is CASRGAAAQRNYGYTF. The DNA for the CDR3 is TGTGCCAGCAGGGGGGCAGCAGCGCAACGTAACTATGGCTACACCTTC.

CDR3 DNA: TGTGCCAGCAGCCGCACCGGGACAGGGGGAACAGATACGCAGTATTTT. Translating it yields CASSRTGTGGTDTQYF. The rearrangement links TRBV11-2 to TRBJ2-3, with TRBD1 matching over 11 bases. The germline V gene encodes CDR1 SGHAT and CDR2 FQNNGV. CDR3 length equals 16 residues. J gave up 3 bases and V 5 bases, and 7 bases lay outside the gene matches. Full variable domain (missing parts from reference TRBV11-2 and TRBJ2-3): EAGVAQSPRYKIIEKRQSVAFWCNPISGHATLYWYQQILGQGPKLLIQFQNNGVVDDSQLPKDRFSAERLKGVDSTLKIQPAKLEDSAVYLCASSRTGTGGTDTQYFGPGTRLTVL.

CDR3 in DNA: TGTGCCAGCAGTATTAGCGGGGGGGTCCAAGAGACCCAGTACTTC. Amino acids: CASSISGGVQETQYF. The chain has TRBV27 and TRBJ2-5, with 11 bases fitting TRBD2. CDR3 length equals 15 residues. V shed 5 bases and J 1 base; nucleotides not matched to a gene: 3. Looked up from germline, CDR1 is MNHEY and CDR2 is SMNVEV (reference sequence).

The V and J genes are TRBV7-2 and TRBJ2-5; TRBD1 is a possible D gene (5 bases). The germline CDR1 and CDR2 sequences are SGHTA and FQGNSA. The V end was cut by 2 bases, the J end by 5 bases, with 24 bases between. The CDR3 totals 18 residues. This CDR3 reads CASSLLAGPLVPLETQYF. CDR3 bases: TGTGCCAGCAGCTTATTGGCAGGGCCACTCGTCCCTCTGGAGACCCAGTACTTC.

This clonotype was counted ten times or more. V and J are TRBV20-1 and TRBJ1-6; D is undetermined. The V gene lost 0 bases and the J gene lost 0 bases, with 9 bases spanning the gap. The CDR3 length is 16 residues. Germline V gives CDR1 DFQATT, CDR2 SNEGSKA (reference sequence). CDR3 in amino acids: CSARDGQSSYNSPLHF. The DNA of the CDR3 is TGCAGTGCTAGAGATGGGCAGAGCTCCTATAATTCACCCCTCCACTTT.

This clonotype was detected many times. J is TRBJ2-7 and V is TRBV29-1; TRBD2 agrees at 7 bases. The CDR3 contains 12 residues. CDR1 SQVTM and CDR2 ANQGSEA come from the germline V gene. V shed 4 bases and J 4 bases; nucleotides not matched to a gene: 4. The CDR3 here is CSVGGSSYEQYF. CDR3 sequence (DNA): TGCAGCGTTGGCGGGAGTTCTTACGAGCAGTACTTC.

This chain uses TRBV5-6 with TRBJ2-7; 7 bases agree with TRBD1. This CDR3 contains 14 residues. CDR1 is SGHDT, CDR2 YYEEEE, per germline. After removal of 5 bases from V and 3 bases from J, the junction contained 8 bases not matched to a gene. CDR3 nucleotide sequence: TGTGCCAGCAGTGACAGGGTCACGGACTACGAGCAGTACTTC. Translating it yields CASSDRVTDYEQYF.

Details on this clonotype: The junction and the germline gene differ at one end; a read error may be behind it. This rearrangement joins TRBV15 to TRBJ2-4; D is unclear. The last part of the DNA fits TRBJ2-7 better; the J call may be wrong. This CDR3 has 12 amino acids. Germline lookup yields CDR1 LNHNV and CDR2 YYDKDF (reference sequence). CDR3 sequence reads: CATCRGPYEQYF. In DNA form, the CDR3 reads TGTGCCACCTGCAGAGGACCCTACGAGCAGTACTTC.

Comment on this clonotype: At one end, the junction sequence differs from germline, possibly due to a read error. This chain links TRBV4-3 with TRBJ2-3; D assignment may be TRBD1 or TRBD2 (5 bases each). CDR1 is LGHNA and CDR2 is YSLEER in the germline V gene. The CDR3 totals 17 residues. The CDR3 DNA follows: TGCGCCAGCAGCCAAGATCAGGACTTCGGCATCACAGGTACGCAGTATTTT. Translated: CASSQDQDFGITGTQYF.

The chain uses TRBV12-3 or TRBV12-4 and TRBJ2-7; 8 nucleotides agree with TRBD2. CDR3 size: 14 residues. The V segment lost 7 bases and the J segment 5 bases; nucleotides outside the gene matches: 10. CDR3 DNA sequence: TGTGCCAGCACCCAAACGGGGGGGTGGGACGAGCAGTACTTC. Its protein product is CASTQTGGWDEQYF.

The chain has TRBV9 and TRBJ1-4; D may be TRBD1 (6 bases). This CDR3 contains 16 residues. Trimming left V 3 bases short and J 3 bases short, with 15 bases between. Germline CDR1 SGDLS, CDR2 YYNGEE. This CDR3 is CASSDPRDRPNEKLFF. DNA of the CDR3: TGTGCCAGCAGCGACCCACGTGACAGGCCTAATGAAAAACTGTTTTTT. Variable domain in full (rest from reference TRBV9 and TRBJ1-4): DSGVTQTPKHLITATGQRVTLRCSPRSGDLSVYWYQQSLDQGLQFLIQYYNGEERAKGNILERFSAQQFPDLHSELNLSSLELGDSALYFCASSDPRDRPNEKLFFGSGTQLSVL.

This clonotype was counted many times. The chain has TRBV5-1 and TRBJ1-2, with a possible D match to TRBD1 (6 bases). Germline lookup yields CDR1 SGHRS and CDR2 YFSETQ. V was pared by 4 bases and J by 0 bases, with 13 bases between. This CDR3 is built from 15 residues. Written as DNA, the CDR3 is TGCGCCAGCAGCCCCGCGGGGGCAACTAACTATGGCTACACCTTC. This encodes CASSPAGATNYGYTF.

As for this clonotype: One end of the junction does not line up with germline, which may come from a read error. The CDR3, as DNA: TGTGCCAGCAGCTTAGAGGCGGTTCTCCTAATCCCAGATACGCGGTATTTT. Its translation is CASSLEAVLLIPDTRYF. This chain connects TRBV7-2 to TRBJ2-3; D is unresolved. CDR3 length: 17 amino acids. Germline loops: CDR1 SGHTA, CDR2 FQGNSA.